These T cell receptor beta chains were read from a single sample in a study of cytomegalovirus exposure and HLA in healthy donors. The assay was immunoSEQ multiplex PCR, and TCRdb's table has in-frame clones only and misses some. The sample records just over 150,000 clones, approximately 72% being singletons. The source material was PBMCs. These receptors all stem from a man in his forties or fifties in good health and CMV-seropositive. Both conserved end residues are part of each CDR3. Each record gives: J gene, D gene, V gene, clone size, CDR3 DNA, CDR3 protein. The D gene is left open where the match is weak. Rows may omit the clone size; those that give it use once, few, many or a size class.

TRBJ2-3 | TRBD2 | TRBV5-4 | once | TGTGCCAGCAGCTCTTCAGAGGGCGGGGGGGCCTTTAGGCAGTATTTT | CASSSSEGGGAFRQYF
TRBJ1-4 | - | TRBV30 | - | TGTGCCTGGAGGCGGGTTAATGAAAAACTGTTTTTT | CAWRRVNEKLFF
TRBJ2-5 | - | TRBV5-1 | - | TGCGCCAGCCACGATGAGGGTTTCAAGACCCAGTACTTC | CASHDEGFKTQYF
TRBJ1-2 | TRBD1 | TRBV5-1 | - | TGCGCCAGCAGCCCGGGACAGGGTGGGGGTTATGGCTACACCTTC | CASSPGQGGGYGYTF
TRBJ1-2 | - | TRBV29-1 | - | TGCAGCGTTGATCCGGGTCCGGAGGGTGGCTACACCTTC | CSVDPGPEGGYTF
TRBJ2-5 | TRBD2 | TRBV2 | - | TGTGCCAGCAGTAGTAGCGGGGGGCCGGTGGAGACCCAGTACTTC | CASSSSGGPVETQYF
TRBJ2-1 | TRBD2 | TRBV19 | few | TGTGCCAGTAGTATAGCCAGACTAGCGGGGGGGATCAATGAGCAGTTCTTC | CASSIARLAGGINEQFF
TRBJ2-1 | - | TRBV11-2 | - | TGTGCCAGCACCACCCACTATGAGCAGTTCTTC | CASTTHYEQFF
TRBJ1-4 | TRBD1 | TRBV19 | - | TGTGCCAGAAGGGGGCGCCATGAAAAACTGTTTTTT | CARRGRHEKLFF
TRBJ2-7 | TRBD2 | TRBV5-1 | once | TGCGCCAGCACCGAAGGGACTAGCGGGGGTCTCTACCGCTACGAGCAGTACTTC | CASTEGTSGGLYRYEQYF
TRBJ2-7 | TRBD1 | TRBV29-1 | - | TGCAGCGTTGAAGGGGACAGACCCTACGAGCAGTACTTC | CSVEGDRPYEQYF
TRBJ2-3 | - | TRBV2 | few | TGTGCCAGCATGAGCCACACAGATACGCAGTATTTT | CASMSHTDTQYF
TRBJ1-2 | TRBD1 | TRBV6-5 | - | TGTGCCAGCAGTTACACAGGGGACTATGGCTACACCTTC | CASSYTGDYGYTF
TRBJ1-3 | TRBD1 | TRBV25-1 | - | TGTGCCAGCAGTGAATACGAAGGGGGCCTCTCTGGAAACACCATATATTTT | CASSEYEGGLSGNTIYF
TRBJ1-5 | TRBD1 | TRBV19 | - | TGTGCCAGTCGAAAGGACAGGGGTGGCAATCAGCCCCAGCATTTT | CASRKDRGGNQPQHF
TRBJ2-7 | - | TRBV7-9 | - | TGTGCCAGCAGCTCCGGACACGGAGGGGACTACGAGCAGTACTTC | CASSSGHGGDYEQYF